These 17 T cell receptor beta chains originate from one sample sequenced in a study of blood T cell repertoires in COVID-19. Method: immunoSEQ multiplex PCR; TCRdb's copy keeps in-frame clones and lacks some. The sample includes 150,000 to 200,000 clones, more than 70% of them seen just once. The sample consisted of PBMCs or T cells enriched from blood (not recorded which). The source of these receptors is a woman in her thirties who had recovered from COVID-19.

V gene TRBV7-9 combines with J gene TRBJ2-7; TRBD2 might be the D (6 bases). Germline CDR1 reads SEHNR; CDR2 reads FQNEAQ (reference sequence). Trimming cost V 1 base and J 4 bases, with 17 bases left between them. CDR3 length: 16 residues. CDR3 residues: CASSLVRPRRGYEQYF. In nucleotides, the CDR3 is TGTGCCAGCAGCTTAGTCCGGCCTAGGAGGGGATACGAGCAGTACTTC.

The chain is built from TRBV11-2 and TRBJ2-5, with D maybe TRBD2 (7 bases). This CDR3 has 14 amino acids. The V and J ends lost 7 bases and 5 bases respectively, with 17 bases between them. Germline V gives CDR1 SGHAT, CDR2 FQNNGV. Here the CDR3 DNA reads TGTGCCAGCAACCGAGGGGGGGGAAGGGAGACCCAGTACTTC. This translates into CASNRGGGRETQYF.

This clone appeared a few times. The rearrangement joins TRBV3-1 (or the pseudogene TRBV3-2) to TRBJ2-3; 7 positions match TRBD2. Unmatched junction bases numbered 20, after V lost 0 bases and J lost 2 bases. Germline V CDR1 and CDR2: LGHDT, YNNKEL (reference sequence). The CDR3 contains 21 residues. The CDR3 reads CASSQEKVKGLDPFVTDTQYF. CDR3 DNA: TGTGCCAGCAGCCAAGAGAAAGTAAAAGGACTAGACCCTTTCGTCACAGATACGCAGTATTTT.

The rearrangement links TRBV6-1 to TRBJ1-4; D perhaps matches TRBD1 (5 bases). Trimming stripped 1 base from V and 10 bases from J, with 10 bases between. The germline gives CDR1 MNHNS, CDR2 SASEGT. CDR3 size: 13 residues. The CDR3 region is CASSEESRGKLFF. In DNA form, the CDR3 reads TGTGCCAGCAGTGAAGAGAGTAGGGGAAAACTGTTTTTT.

The rearrangement links TRBV28 to TRBJ1-5, with 10 bases matching TRBD1. Trimming at V came to 6 bases and at J to 7 bases, leaving 6 bases not matched to a gene. This CDR3 comprises 14 residues. In germline, CDR1 is MDHEN, CDR2 SYDVKM. CDR3 sequence: CASRGDRGTQPQHF. CDR3 sequence (DNA): TGTGCCAGCAGAGGGGACAGGGGTACCCAGCCCCAGCATTTT.

V is TRBV11-2 and J is TRBJ2-5; D is ambiguous. This CDR3 spans 13 amino acids. Trimming took 2 bases from V and 3 from J, leaving 7 bases between them. Looked up from germline, CDR1 is SGHAT and CDR2 is FQNNGV. The CDR3 bases are TGTGCCAGCAGCTTATCTCAGGAAGAGACCCAGTACTTC. It translates to CASSLSQEETQYF.

This rearrangement joins TRBV5-5 to TRBJ2-1, with 9 positions matching TRBD2. The junction had 16 bases not matched to a gene; V was cut back by 7 bases and J by 5 bases. Germline V gives CDR1 SGHKS, CDR2 YYEKEE (reference sequence). The CDR3 is made up of 17 amino acids. The CDR3 sequence is CASSGRGVVAGDNEQFF. The CDR3 DNA sequence: TGTGCCAGCTCGGGGCGAGGGGTAGTAGCGGGAGACAATGAGCAGTTCTTC.

This clone has only one observation. V gene TRBV7-9 combines with J gene TRBJ2-5, with 10 positions matching TRBD1. The CDR3 spans 15 residues. Germline loops: CDR1 SEHNR, CDR2 FQNEAQ (reference sequence). Germline trimming cut 6 bases from V and 6 bases from J; bases unmatched to any gene: 10. CDR3 loop: CASSVPGQGLQTQYF. DNA of the CDR3: TGTGCCAGCAGTGTCCCGGGACAGGGGTTACAGACCCAGTACTTC. Variable domain in full (rest from reference TRBV7-9 and TRBJ2-5): DTGVSQNPRHKITKRGQNVTFRCDPISEHNRLYWYRQTLGQGPEFLTYFQNEAQLEKSRLLSDRFSAERPKGSFSTLEIQRTEQGDSAMYLCASSVPGQGLQTQYFGPGTRLLVL.

The gene calls are TRBV29-1 and TRBJ1-2, with a tentative D call TRBD1 (5 bases). Germline assignment: CDR1 SQVTM and CDR2 ANQGSEA. CDR3 length equals 14 residues. The V end was cut by 6 bases, the J end by 0 bases, with 14 bases between. The CDR3 region is CSVADREANYGYTF. CDR3 sequence (DNA): TGCAGCGTGGCCGACAGAGAAGCTAACTATGGCTACACCTTC.

This chain links TRBV12-3 or TRBV12-4 with TRBJ1-1, with unresolved D. V lost 1 base to trimming and J lost 7 bases, with 10 bases between them. This CDR3 has 13 residues. The CDR3, as DNA: TGTGCCAGCAGTTTAGTTTATTCGAGTGAAGCTTTCTTT. Residues: CASSLVYSSEAFF.

The chain combines TRBV30 with TRBJ1-2; 8 bases map to TRBD1. The CDR3 runs to 14 residues. The germline CDR1 and CDR2 sequences are GTSNPN and SVGIG (reference sequence). V dropped 4 bases and J dropped 7; count of bases not matched to a gene: 11. CDR3 nucleotide sequence: TGTGCCTGGATTATACAGGGGGAATTCTTTGGCTACACCTTC. It is translated as CAWIIQGEFFGYTF.

The chain has TRBV27 and TRBJ1-2, with D possibly matching TRBD1 (6 bases). The CDR3 runs 16 residues. Trimming left V 2 bases short and J 2 bases short, with 15 bases between. CDR1 is MNHEY and CDR2 is SMNVEV in the germline V gene (reference sequence). The CDR3 region has the DNA TGTGCCAGCAGTTTAGGAGGGGGGGTAAGGAACTATGGCTACACCTTC. Translated: CASSLGGGVRNYGYTF.

The chain combines TRBV30 with TRBJ1-2, with D possibly matching TRBD1 (6 bases). The CDR3 contains 15 residues. The germline gives CDR1 GTSNPN, CDR2 SVGIG (reference sequence). The V end was cut by 3 bases, the J end by 4 bases, with 18 bases between. The CDR3 reads CAWRRIRGVPYGYTF. CDR3 coding DNA: TGTGCCTGGAGGAGAATCAGGGGAGTCCCCTATGGCTACACCTTC.

The chain links TRBV28 to TRBJ2-7, with D possibly TRBD1 on 5 matching bases. This CDR3 is built from 13 residues. Germline CDR1 and CDR2: MDHEN and SYDVKM. V lost 3 bases and J 3 bases, leaving 9 bases between the germline ends. The DNA of the CDR3 is TGTGCCAGCAGTTTCAGGGCTGGCTACGAGCAGTACTTC. It specifies CASSFRAGYEQYF.

J is TRBJ2-7 and V is TRBV28, with 7 bases fitting TRBD1. Germline V CDR1 and CDR2: MDHEN, SYDVKM. There are 17 residues in the CDR3. Trimming took 4 bases from V and 3 from J; bases not matched to a gene: 15. The CDR3 coding sequence is TGTGCCAGCAGTTCTGACAGGGTACTGTCAAACTACTACGAGCAGTACTTC. Translating gives CASSSDRVLSNYYEQYF.

This clone was found many times. The chain couples TRBV18 to TRBJ2-7; weak D call: TRBD1 (6 bases). The CDR3 totals 13 residues. The germline CDR1 and CDR2 sequences are KGHSH and LQKENI. The V and J ends lost 5 bases and 4 bases respectively, with 12 bases between them. The CDR3 nucleotides read TGTGCCAGCTCATCGTACCAGGGGTACGAGCAGTACTTC. Translating gives CASSSYQGYEQYF.

The chain links TRBV11-2 to TRBJ1-6, with D unresolved. V was clipped by 1 base and J by 7 bases, with 8 bases between them. This CDR3 contains 14 residues. Germline V gene data show CDR1 as SGHAT and CDR2 as FQNNGV. The CDR3 reads CASSLGTGNSPLHF. The CDR3 DNA reads TGTGCCAGCAGCTTAGGGACGGGAAATTCACCCCTCCACTTT.